This entry lists 9 T cell receptor beta chains sequenced from one sample in a study of shared clonotypes between healthy human individuals. Generated by immunoSEQ multiplex PCR, the TCRdb table keeps only in-frame clones and is missing some. The data show about 2.2 million clones, with around 93% seen just once and 1.5% to 2% held by the top ten. Terminally differentiated effector memory CD45RA+ cells were excluded from the naive CD8 cells, which were CD45RO-negative and positively selected for CCR7. Sequencing used naive CD8+ T cells from PBMCs. These receptors came from a man between 18 and 35 years old in good health. Some clones in this sample may be carry-over from other donors' samples.

This clone was observed once. V and J are TRBV7-7 and TRBJ2-7; D remains unclear. The CDR3 loop spans 14 amino acids. Germline-derived CDR1 and CDR2 are SSHAT and FNYEAQ (reference sequence). Trimming removed 5 bases at V and 0 bases at J, with 11 bases between. The CDR3 coding sequence is TGTGCCAGCAGCCCGACCCCTAGCTCCTACGAGCAGTACTTC. It translates to CASSPTPSSYEQYF.

This rearrangement joins TRBV7-8 to TRBJ1-3, with a tentative D call TRBD1 (5 bases). The CDR3 is 16 amino acids. Trimming took 5 bases from V and 1 from J, leaving 15 bases between them. CDR1 is SGHVS, CDR2 FQNEAQ, per germline. CDR3 protein: CASSPETEGSGNTIYF. CDR3 coding DNA: TGTGCCAGCAGCCCTGAGACAGAAGGGTCTGGAAACACCATATATTTT. Filled out from reference TRBV7-8 and TRBJ1-3, the complete variable domain reads GAGVSQSPRYKVAKRGQDVALRCDPISGHVSLFWYQQALGQGPEFLTYFQNEAQLDKSGLPSDRFFAERPEGSVSTLKIQRTQQEDSAVYLCASSPETEGSGNTIYFGEGSWLTVV.

This rearrangement joins TRBV11-2 to TRBJ2-1; TRBD1 agrees at 10 bases. This CDR3 is built from 17 residues. CDR1 and CDR2 from the germline V gene are SGHAT and FQNNGV. V dropped 5 bases and J dropped 1; count of bases not matched to a gene: 8. The CDR3 here is CASSAFDRGPSYNEQFF. For the CDR3, the DNA is TGTGCCAGCAGCGCGTTCGACAGGGGGCCTTCCTACAATGAGCAGTTCTTC.

The chain joins TRBV7-7 to TRBJ2-2; a weak D match, TRBD2 (6 bases). Trimming cost V 5 bases and J 8 bases, with 15 bases left between them. The CDR3 is 14 amino acids. Germline CDR1 SSHAT, CDR2 FNYEAQ (reference sequence). CDR3 region: CASSPKDYRGELFF. The DNA for the CDR3 is TGTGCCAGCAGCCCTAAGGACTACCGAGGGGAGCTGTTTTTT.

The chain links TRBV19 to TRBJ2-7, with D unresolved. The CDR3 has 15 amino acids. V shed 4 bases and J shed 2 bases, with 15 bases lying between them. From germline, CDR1 is LNHDA and CDR2 SQIVND (reference sequence). Here the CDR3 reads CASSTAPLPAYEQYF. The CDR3 nucleotides are TGTGCCAGTAGTACTGCGCCACTACCTGCCTACGAGCAGTACTTC.

The rearrangement links TRBV28 to TRBJ2-2; no clear D gene. The CDR3 is made up of 16 amino acids. V was trimmed by 1 base and J by 2 bases, leaving 11 bases between them. Germline lookup yields CDR1 MDHEN and CDR2 SYDVKM. CDR3 nucleotide sequence: TGTGCCAGCAGTTTATCCCGCACAGCAAACACCGGGGAGCTGTTTTTT. Amino acids: CASSLSRTANTGELFF.

This chain connects TRBV7-9 to TRBJ1-2; tentatively, D is TRBD1 (6 bases). CDR1 is SEHNR, CDR2 FQNEAQ, per germline (reference sequence). This CDR3 spans 13 amino acids. V was clipped by 5 bases and J by 4 bases, with 11 bases between them. This CDR3 reads CASSQGQLYGYTF. The CDR3 DNA reads TGTGCCAGCAGCCAAGGACAGCTCTATGGCTACACCTTC.

Concerning this clone: One end of the junction fails to match germline, which may point to a read error. This chain links TRBV7-9 with TRBJ2-2; tentative D call: TRBD2 (6 bases). Germline V lookup: CDR1 SEHNR, CDR2 FQNEAQ (reference sequence). CDR3 length: 15 amino acids. CDR3 protein: CANSGGIANTGELFF. CDR3 coding DNA: TGTGCCAACAGCGGAGGGATCGCGAACACCGGGGAGCTGTTTTTT.

This chain joins TRBV5-8 and TRBJ1-5; 9 nucleotides line up with TRBD1. This CDR3 spans 13 amino acids. Per germline, CDR1 SGHTS and CDR2 YDEGEE. Trimming took 5 bases from V and 6 from J; bases not matched to a gene: 3. For the CDR3, the DNA is TGTGCCAGCAGACGGGACAGGGTTCAGCCCCAGCATTTT. Amino acids: CASRRDRVQPQHF.